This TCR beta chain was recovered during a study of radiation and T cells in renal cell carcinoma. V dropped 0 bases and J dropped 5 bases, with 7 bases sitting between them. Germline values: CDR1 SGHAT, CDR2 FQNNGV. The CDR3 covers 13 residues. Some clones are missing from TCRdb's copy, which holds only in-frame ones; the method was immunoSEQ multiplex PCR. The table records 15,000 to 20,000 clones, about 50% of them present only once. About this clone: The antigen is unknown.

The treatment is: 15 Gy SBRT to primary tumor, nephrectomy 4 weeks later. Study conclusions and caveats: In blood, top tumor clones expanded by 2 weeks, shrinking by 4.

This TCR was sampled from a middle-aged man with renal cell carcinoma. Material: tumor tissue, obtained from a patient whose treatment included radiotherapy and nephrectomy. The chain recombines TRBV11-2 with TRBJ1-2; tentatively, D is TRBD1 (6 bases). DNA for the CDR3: TGTGCCAGCAGCTTAGATCAGGGGTATGGCTACACCTTC. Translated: CASSLDQGYGYTF.